This TCR beta chain was found in a study of blood T cell repertoires in COVID-19. Study summary: Researchers got acute and convalescent COVID-19 samples from the United States, Italy and Spain. The analysed material was cDNA or gDNA that came from T cells, B-cell-depleted T cells, or PBMCs.

All recovered Cohort 3 donors got two negative PCRs, got clearance, or saw symptom resolution. Data came from immunoSEQ multiplex PCR; TCRdb stores just in-frame clones and leaves some out. The table lists some 350,000 clones, roughly nine tenths of them singletons. Source material: PBMCs or T cells enriched from blood (not recorded which). This clonotype was obtained from a woman aged 25 to 45 who had recovered from COVID-19.

The CDR3 here is CASSQALGNNEQFF. The CDR3 DNA sequence: TGTGCCAGCAGCCAAGCCCTAGGAAATAATGAGCAGTTCTTC. This chain uses TRBV3-1 (or the pseudogene TRBV3-2) with TRBJ2-1; no firm D call. The V gene lost 1 base and the J gene lost 7 bases, with 11 bases spanning the gap. Germline lookup yields CDR1 LGHDT and CDR2 YNNKEL (reference sequence). The CDR3 spans 14 residues.